Listed here are 4 T cell receptor beta chains from one sample, sequenced in a study of blood T cell repertoires in COVID-19. Assay: immunoSEQ multiplex PCR; the TCRdb copy retains only in-frame clones and omits some. The table lists tens of thousands of clones, around four fifths of them singletons, with around an eighth in the top ten. Sequences were obtained from peripheral blood. The receptors come from a human donor in a cohort sampled during active COVID-19.

The table lists this clone with a few counts. V and J are TRBV11-2 and TRBJ1-3; a weak D match, TRBD1 (6 bases). Germline V gene sequence: CDR1 SGHAT, CDR2 FQNNGV. Trimming pared 3 bases from V and 0 bases from J, leaving 12 bases between. This CDR3 is built from 16 residues. CDR3 residues: CASSFQGPSSGNTIYF. CDR3 coding DNA: TGTGCCAGCAGCTTCCAGGGGCCCAGCTCTGGAAACACCATATATTTT.

The chain couples TRBV19 to TRBJ1-5; no definite D call. V shed 3 bases and J shed 0 bases, with 6 bases lying between them. The CDR3 has 14 amino acids. The germline gives CDR1 LNHDA, CDR2 SQIVND (reference sequence). CDR3 in DNA: TGTGCCAGTAGTATTTTTTATAGCAATCAGCCCCAGCATTTT. Amino acids: CASSIFYSNQPQHF. Combining the CDR3 with reference TRBV19 and TRBJ1-5 gives the whole variable domain DGGITQSPKYLFRKEGQNVTLSCEQNLNHDAMYWYRQDPGQGLRLIYYSQIVNDFQKGDIAEGYSVSREKKESFPLTVTSAQKNPTAFYLCASSIFYSNQPQHFGDGTRLSIL.

This clone was detected once. The rearrangement uses TRBV20-1 and TRBJ1-6; possibly TRBD1 for D (5 bases). This CDR3 is built from 15 residues. V was pared by 3 bases and J by 6 bases, with 15 bases between. CDR1 and CDR2 from the germline V gene are DFQATT and SNEGSKA (reference sequence). CDR3 coding DNA: TGCAGTGCTAGTGATGACGTCCAGGGTAATTCACCCCTCCACTTT. It translates to CSASDDVQGNSPLHF.

The V call is TRBV5-1, the J call TRBJ2-7; 10 bases fit TRBD1. V lost 0 bases, J lost 4 bases, and 10 bases stayed unmatched. The CDR3 is 17 amino acids. CDR1 is SGHRS and CDR2 is YFSETQ in the germline V gene. CDR3 sequence (DNA): TGCGCCAGCAGCTTGGCCTCGGGGACAGGGGCCGGGTACGAGCAGTACTTC. It codes for CASSLASGTGAGYEQYF.